Listed here is a single T cell receptor beta chain. In the original workflow: Reference gene primer amplification gave nucleated cell count estimates. Only in-frame clones appear in the TCRdb table, and some are missing; sequencing was by immunoSEQ multiplex PCR. The D gene and trimming were derived from the DNA, and the V and J assignments and clone size from that table. Found here are 99,000 or so clones, just under 85% of them singletons; the top ten hold approximately 3.5%. The data were taken from a study of blood T cell repertoires in COVID-19. Turning to the study itself: Spain, Italy and the United States supplied samples that represented acute and convalescent COVID-19. PBMCs, B-cell-depleted T cells, or T cells were the source of the cDNA or gDNA that made up the material.

This CDR3 comprises 16 residues. Trimming removed 3 bases from V and 4 bases from J, with 16 bases in between. CDR1 is SEHNR, CDR2 FQNEAQ, per germline (reference sequence). Sequenced input: peripheral blood. The receptor was isolated from a woman older than 75 with active or convalescent COVID-19. The chain joins TRBV7-9 to TRBJ1-3, with no clear D. In DNA form, the CDR3 reads TGTGCCAGCAGCTTCATTGATCAGGCAACAGGAAACACCATATATTTT. The encoded protein is CASSFIDQATGNTIYF.